The TCR beta chain described here comes from a study of T cell repertoires in cytomegalovirus infection. Study context: An indication of both CMV infection and matching HLA type came from public TCR beta signatures. Broader study findings: HLA-C-restricted CMV-specific TCR beta clonotypes prevailed in the ex vivo response. Carriers of CMV and the relevant HLA type were discriminated by public TCR beta frequency.

The CDR3 length is 15 residues. Trimming removed 5 bases from V and 0 bases from J, with 11 bases in between. Per the germline V gene, CDR1 is SGHVS and CDR2 is FNYEAQ. This clonotype was detected only a few times. Antigen unknown. One entry per CDR3 protein results from TCRdb running MiXCR on the reads. This table has roughly 150,000 distinct CDR3 sequences, over 15% appearing once. The TCR was taken from a human donor in good health (CMV status not recorded). Some clones in this sample may be carry-over from other donors' samples. The gene calls are TRBV7-6 and TRBJ1-5; TRBD1 might be the D (5 bases). Sequencing used CD8+ T cells from PBMCs. DNA of the CDR3: TGTGCCAGCAGCCAAACGGGGGGTAGCAATCAGCCCCAGCATTTT. It codes for CASSQTGGSNQPQHF.